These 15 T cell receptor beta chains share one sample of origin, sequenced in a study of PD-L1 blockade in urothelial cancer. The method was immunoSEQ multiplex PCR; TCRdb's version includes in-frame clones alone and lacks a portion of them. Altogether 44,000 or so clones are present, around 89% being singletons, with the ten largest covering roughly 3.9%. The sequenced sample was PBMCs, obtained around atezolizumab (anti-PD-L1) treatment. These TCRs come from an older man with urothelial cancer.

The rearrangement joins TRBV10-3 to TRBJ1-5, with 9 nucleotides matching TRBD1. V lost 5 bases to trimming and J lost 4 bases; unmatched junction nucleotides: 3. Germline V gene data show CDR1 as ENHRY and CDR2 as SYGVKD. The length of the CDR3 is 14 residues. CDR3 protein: CAISRTGENQPQHF. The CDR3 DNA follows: TGTGCCATCAGTCGGACAGGGGAGAATCAGCCCCAGCATTTT.

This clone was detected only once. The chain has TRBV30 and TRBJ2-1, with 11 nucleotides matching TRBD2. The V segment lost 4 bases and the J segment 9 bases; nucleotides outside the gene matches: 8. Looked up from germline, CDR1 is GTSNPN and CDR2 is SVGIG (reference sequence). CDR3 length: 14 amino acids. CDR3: CAWTPSGTSGEQFF. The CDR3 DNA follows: TGTGCCTGGACCCCATCCGGGACTAGCGGTGAGCAGTTCTTC.

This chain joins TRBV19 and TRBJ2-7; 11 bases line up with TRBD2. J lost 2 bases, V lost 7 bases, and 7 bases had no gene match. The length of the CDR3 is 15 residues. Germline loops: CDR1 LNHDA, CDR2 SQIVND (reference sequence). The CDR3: CASTRGTSGAYEQYF. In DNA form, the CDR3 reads TGTGCCAGTACAAGGGGGACTAGCGGTGCCTACGAGCAGTACTTC.

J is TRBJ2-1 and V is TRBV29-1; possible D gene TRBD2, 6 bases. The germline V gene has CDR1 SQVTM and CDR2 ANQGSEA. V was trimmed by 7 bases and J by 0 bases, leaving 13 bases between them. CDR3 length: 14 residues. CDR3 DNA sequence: TGCAGCGGTACGGGCGGGGACTCCTACAATGAGCAGTTCTTC. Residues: CSGTGGDSYNEQFF.

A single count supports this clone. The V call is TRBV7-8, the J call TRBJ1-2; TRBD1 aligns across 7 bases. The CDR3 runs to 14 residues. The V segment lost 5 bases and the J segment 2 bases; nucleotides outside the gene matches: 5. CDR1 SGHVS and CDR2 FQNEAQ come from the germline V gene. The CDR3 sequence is CASSTGTANYGYTF. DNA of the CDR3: TGTGCCAGCAGCACCGGGACAGCGAACTATGGCTACACCTTC.

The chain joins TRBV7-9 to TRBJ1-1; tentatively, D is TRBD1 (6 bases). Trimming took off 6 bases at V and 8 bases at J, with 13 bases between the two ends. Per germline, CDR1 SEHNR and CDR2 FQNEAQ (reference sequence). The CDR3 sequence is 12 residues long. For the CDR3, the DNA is TGTGCCAGCAGATCAGACAGGCCAGAAGCTTTCTTT. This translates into CASRSDRPEAFF.

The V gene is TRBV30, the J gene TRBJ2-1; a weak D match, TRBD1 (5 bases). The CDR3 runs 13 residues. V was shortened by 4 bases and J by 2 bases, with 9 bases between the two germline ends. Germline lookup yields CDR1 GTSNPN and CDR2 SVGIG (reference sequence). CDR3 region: CAWNAGTYNEQFF. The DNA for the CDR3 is TGTGCCTGGAACGCAGGGACCTACAATGAGCAGTTCTTC.

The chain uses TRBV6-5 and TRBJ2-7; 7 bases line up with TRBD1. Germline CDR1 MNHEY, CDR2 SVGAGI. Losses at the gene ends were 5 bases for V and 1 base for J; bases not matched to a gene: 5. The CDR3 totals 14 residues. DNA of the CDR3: TGTGCCAGCAGTCTGACAGGGAAATCCTACGAGCAGTACTTC. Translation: CASSLTGKSYEQYF.

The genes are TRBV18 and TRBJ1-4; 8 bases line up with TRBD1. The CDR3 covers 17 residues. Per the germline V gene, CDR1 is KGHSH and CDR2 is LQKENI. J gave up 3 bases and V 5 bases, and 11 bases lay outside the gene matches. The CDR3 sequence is CASSRQGMNKPNEKLFF. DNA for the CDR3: TGTGCCAGCTCAAGACAGGGGATGAACAAACCTAATGAAAAACTGTTTTTT.

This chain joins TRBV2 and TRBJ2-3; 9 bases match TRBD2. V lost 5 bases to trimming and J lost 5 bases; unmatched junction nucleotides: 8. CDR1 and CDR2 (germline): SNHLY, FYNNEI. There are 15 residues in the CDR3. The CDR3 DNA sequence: TGTGCCAGCAGTATCGCGGGGGGGGGAGGAGATACGCAGTATTTT. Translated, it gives CASSIAGGGGDTQYF. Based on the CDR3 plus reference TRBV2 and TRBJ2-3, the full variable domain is EPEVTQTPSHQVTQMGQEVILRCVPISNHLYFYWYRQILGQKVEFLVSFYNNEISEKSEIFDDQFSVERPDGSNFTLKIRSTKLEDSAMYFCASSIAGGGGDTQYFGPGTRLTVL.

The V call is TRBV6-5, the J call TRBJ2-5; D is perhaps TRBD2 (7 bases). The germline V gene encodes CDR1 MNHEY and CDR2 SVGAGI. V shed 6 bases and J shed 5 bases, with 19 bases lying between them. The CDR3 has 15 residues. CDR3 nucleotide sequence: TGTGCCAGCAGAGTGGGGACAAAGCGGGGCGAGACCCAGTACTTC. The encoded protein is CASRVGTKRGETQYF.

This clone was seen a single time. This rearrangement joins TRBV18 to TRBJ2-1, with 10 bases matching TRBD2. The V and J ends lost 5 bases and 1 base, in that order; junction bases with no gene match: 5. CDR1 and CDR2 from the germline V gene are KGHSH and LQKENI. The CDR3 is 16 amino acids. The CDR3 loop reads CASSALAGPSYNEQFF. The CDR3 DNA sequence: TGTGCCAGCTCAGCACTAGCGGGGCCTTCCTACAATGAGCAGTTCTTC.

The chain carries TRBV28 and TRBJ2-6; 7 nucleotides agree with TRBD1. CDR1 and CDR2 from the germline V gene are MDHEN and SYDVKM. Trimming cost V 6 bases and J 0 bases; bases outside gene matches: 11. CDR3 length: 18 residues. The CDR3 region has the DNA TGTGCCAGCAGACAATTAGACAGGGCCAGCTCTGGGGCCAACGTCCTGACTTTC. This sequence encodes CASRQLDRASSGANVLTF.

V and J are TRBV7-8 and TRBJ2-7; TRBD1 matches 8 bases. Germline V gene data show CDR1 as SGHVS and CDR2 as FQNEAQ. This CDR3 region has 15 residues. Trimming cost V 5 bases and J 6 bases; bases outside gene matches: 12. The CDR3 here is CASSGLQGQGGEQYF. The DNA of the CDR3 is TGTGCCAGCAGCGGTCTTCAAGGACAGGGAGGCGAGCAGTACTTC.

CDR3 loop: CASSAGLAGITNIQYF. CDR3 DNA: TGTGCCAGCAGCGCGGGACTAGCGGGAATAACGAACATTCAGTACTTC. V gene TRBV9 combines with J gene TRBJ2-4; 13 bases fit TRBD2. Germline-derived CDR1 and CDR2 are SGDLS and YYNGEE. The trim removed 3 bases at V and 7 bases at J, leaving 7 bases unmatched. This CDR3 is built from 16 residues.